The 18 T cell receptor beta chains below all came from one sample that was sequenced in a study of regulatory dendritic cells for organ transplantation. What these receptors recognize is not known. Libraries were prepared by immunoSEQ multiplex PCR; TCRdb keeps only in-frame clonotypes and omits some of them. The data hold about 7,800 clones, with 65% to 75% observed a single time. Allogeneic regulatory or mature dendritic cells were co-cultured for 5 days with CFSE-labeled sorted T cells at 1:10. The sequenced sample consisted of memory CD4+ T cells from blood cultured with dendritic cells. Subset of the sample: CD45RO+ memory T cells. These receptors were obtained from a human donor in good health.

V usage is TRBV5-4 and J usage is TRBJ1-2; unclear D gene. The CDR3 is made up of 12 amino acids. Per the germline V gene, CDR1 is SGHNT and CDR2 is YYREEE (reference sequence). The V end was cut by 4 bases, the J end by 0 bases, with 4 bases between. The CDR3 loop is CASSPANYGYTF. The CDR3 DNA reads TGTGCCAGCAGCCCGGCTAACTATGGCTACACCTTC. Full variable domain (missing parts from reference TRBV5-4 and TRBJ1-2): ETGVTQSPTHLIKTRGQQVTLRCSSQSGHNTVSWYQQALGQGPQFIFQYYREEENGRGNFPPRFSGLQFPNYSSELNVNALELDDSALYLCASSPANYGYTFGSGTRLTVV.

This clone was found a few times. This sequence joins TRBV4-2 and TRBJ2-3, with a tentative D call TRBD2 (6 bases). This CDR3 region has 16 residues. V was trimmed by 0 bases and J by 3 bases, leaving 13 bases between them. Per the germline V gene, CDR1 is LGHNA and CDR2 is YNFKEQ. The CDR3, as DNA: TGTGCCAGCAGCCAAGAGGGAACTAGCAGGACAGATACGCAGTATTTT. Amino acid sequence: CASSQEGTSRTDTQYF.

Comment on this clone: This CDR3 is also generated by other DNA sequences in the sample. The chain employs TRBV27 and TRBJ1-4, with D possibly matching TRBD1 (5 bases). The CDR3 contains 14 residues. CDR1 MNHEY and CDR2 SMNVEV come from the germline V gene (reference sequence). Trimming cost V 2 bases and J 4 bases, with 8 bases left between them. CDR3 sequence: CASSLRQFNEKLFF. The CDR3, as DNA: TGTGCCAGCAGTTTAAGACAGTTTAATGAAAAACTGTTTTTT.

The V gene is TRBV7-2, the J gene TRBJ1-2, with TRBD1 matching 12 bases. The CDR3 has 16 residues. The V segment lost 5 bases and the J segment 6 bases; nucleotides outside the gene matches: 10. The germline gives CDR1 SGHTA, CDR2 FQGNSA. CDR3 nucleotides: TGTGCCAGCAGCCCTCCCATGGGACAGGGGGCGCATGGCTACACCTTC. Its protein product is CASSPPMGQGAHGYTF. Supplemented by reference TRBV7-2 and TRBJ1-2, the full variable domain reads GAGVSQSPSNKVTEKGKDVELRCDPISGHTALYWYRQSLGQGLEFLIYFQGNSAPDKSGLPSDRFSAERTGGSVSTLTIQRTQQEDSAVYLCASSPPMGQGAHGYTFGSGTRLTVV.

The chain combines TRBV5-1 with TRBJ1-4; TRBD1 is a possible D gene (5 bases). CDR1 and CDR2 from the germline V gene are SGHRS and YFSETQ. The ends were cut back, 0 bases at V and 8 bases at J, with 14 bases in the middle. The CDR3 runs to 15 residues. In DNA form, the CDR3 reads TGCGCCAGCAGCTTGGAATGGGCGGGGGAAGAAAAACTGTTTTTT. Amino acids: CASSLEWAGEEKLFF.

The chain employs TRBV6-1 and TRBJ2-7; D is uncertain. V was cut by 7 bases and J by 0 bases, with 7 bases left in between. CDR3 length: 12 amino acids. The germline CDR1 and CDR2 sequences are MNHNS and SASEGT. Here the CDR3 reads CASTGNSYEQYF. The CDR3 DNA reads as TGTGCCAGCACTGGCAACTCCTACGAGCAGTACTTC.

The chain couples TRBV21-1 to TRBJ1-1. TRBV21-1 is an annotated pseudogene. The CDR3 spans 17 residues. The CDR3 region is CASSLRGQVRGNTEAFF. DNA for the CDR3: TGTGCCAGCAGCCTACGGGGTCAGGTAAGAGGGAACACTGAAGCTTTCTTT.

V gene TRBV5-6 combines with J gene TRBJ2-5, with 13 bases aligning to TRBD2. After removal of 4 bases from V and 2 bases from J, the junction contained 5 bases not matched to a gene. This CDR3 region has 16 residues. Germline V gene data show CDR1 as SGHDT and CDR2 as YYEEEE. The CDR3 DNA reads TGTGCCAGCAGCGTAGGACTAGCGGGGGAACAAGAGACCCAGTACTTC. Translating it yields CASSVGLAGEQETQYF.

The chain is built from TRBV5-6 and TRBJ2-1, with TRBD2 matching over 9 bases. V dropped 4 bases and J dropped 5; count of bases not matched to a gene: 7. The CDR3 extends over 15 amino acids. Germline V lookup: CDR1 SGHDT, CDR2 YYEEEE. The CDR3 DNA sequence: TGTGCCAGCAGCCCCGGGGGACTAGCTAACAATGAGCAGTTCTTC. This codes for CASSPGGLANNEQFF.

The chain employs TRBV2 and TRBJ1-1; D call uncertain. Germline V lookup: CDR1 SNHLY, CDR2 FYNNEI. With 4 bases removed from V and 4 bases from J, the gap between germline ends came to 16 bases. This CDR3 is 15 amino acids long. CDR3 bases: TGTGCCAGCAGTGCTGAGGCAGCGGTGGGCACTGAAGCTTTCTTT. Encoded protein: CASSAEAAVGTEAFF.

The chain has TRBV2 and TRBJ1-6, with a possible D match to TRBD1 (6 bases). Trimming pared 2 bases from V and 8 bases from J, leaving 13 bases between. The germline V gene has CDR1 SNHLY and CDR2 FYNNEI. This CDR3 region has 15 residues. The CDR3 DNA sequence: TGTGCCAGCAGTGAAAGGGGGTTTGGGGATTCACCCCTCCACTTT. Translation: CASSERGFGDSPLHF. Complete variable domain (other parts from reference TRBV2 and TRBJ1-6): EPEVTQTPSHQVTQMGQEVILRCVPISNHLYFYWYRQILGQKVEFLVSFYNNEISEKSEIFDDQFSVERPDGSNFTLKIRSTKLEDSAMYFCASSERGFGDSPLHFGNGTRLTVT.

V and J are TRBV7-2 and TRBJ1-4; 7 bases agree with TRBD1. CDR1 and CDR2 (germline): SGHTA, FQGNSA. This CDR3 region has 15 residues. Trimming cost V 5 bases and J 5 bases; bases outside gene matches: 8. This CDR3 reads CASSPTGTVNEKLFF. CDR3 sequence (DNA): TGTGCCAGCAGCCCAACAGGGACAGTCAATGAAAAACTGTTTTTT.

This sequence joins TRBV7-9 and TRBJ1-1, with a weak D call TRBD1 (6 bases). The CDR3 runs to 14 residues. Germline V gives CDR1 SEHNR, CDR2 FQNEAQ (reference sequence). Trimming removed 1 base from V and 4 bases from J, with 10 bases in between. CDR3 DNA: TGTGCCAGCAGCTTAGAACAGGGAAGCACTGAAGCTTTCTTT. It encodes CASSLEQGSTEAFF.

V usage is TRBV6-1 and J usage is TRBJ2-3; TRBD2 is a possible D gene (6 bases). V gave up 4 bases and J gave up 0 bases, with 17 bases separating them. Germline V gene data show CDR1 as MNHNS and CDR2 as SASEGT. The length of the CDR3 is 17 residues. As DNA, the CDR3 is TGTGCCAGCAGTGCCCCCGTCGGAGGGGACAGCACAGATACGCAGTATTTT. Protein: CASSAPVGGDSTDTQYF.

This clone was detected once. The rearrangement uses TRBV5-1 and TRBJ2-3; a possible D gene is TRBD2 (5 bases). In germline, CDR1 is SGHRS, CDR2 YFSETQ. V was cut by 0 bases and J by 0 bases, with 8 bases left in between. There are 15 residues in the CDR3. CDR3 coding DNA: TGCGCCAGCAGCTTGGAGAGCGGTAGCACAGATACGCAGTATTTT. It encodes CASSLESGSTDTQYF.

The chain links TRBV5-1 to TRBJ2-2, with 9 bases aligning to TRBD1. The V gene end was trimmed by 7 bases and the J gene end by 6 bases; junction bases not matched to a gene: 7. Germline V gives CDR1 SGHRS, CDR2 YFSETQ. This CDR3 is built from 14 residues. The CDR3 nucleotides read TGCGCCAGCTCATGGACAGGGGAGGCCGGGGAGCTGTTTTTT. Translation gives CASSWTGEAGELFF.

The chain employs TRBV14 and TRBJ2-2; D perhaps matches TRBD1 (5 bases). V was pared by 4 bases and J by 0 bases, with 9 bases between. Germline V gene sequence: CDR1 SGHDN, CDR2 FVKESK. CDR3 size: 15 residues. The CDR3 is CASSLTGSNTGELFF. The CDR3 DNA is TGTGCCAGCAGCCTCACAGGCTCGAACACCGGGGAGCTGTTTTTT.

This clone was picked up a small number of times. CDR3 sequence (DNA): TGCGCCAGCAGCTTGGAGGGGGGGCTTGGAACCGGGGAGCTGTTTTTT. This codes for CASSLEGGLGTGELFF. The chain couples TRBV5-1 to TRBJ2-2, with D possibly matching TRBD2 (7 bases). The CDR3 has 16 amino acids. Germline CDR1 SGHRS, CDR2 YFSETQ. V dropped 0 bases and J dropped 5 bases, with 14 bases sitting between them. Using reference TRBV5-1 and TRBJ2-2 for the parts outside the CDR3, the full variable domain is KAGVTQTPRYLIKTRGQQVTLSCSPISGHRSVSWYQQTPGQGLQFLFEYFSETQRNKGNFPGRFSGRQFSNSRSEMNVSTLELGDSALYLCASSLEGGLGTGELFFGEGSRLTVL.